The source of this T cell receptor (beta chain) is a study of shared clonotypes between healthy human individuals. CDR1 MDHEN and CDR2 SYDVKM come from the germline V gene. The junction had 7 bases not matched to a gene; V was cut back by 2 bases and J by 6 bases. This CDR3 has 15 amino acids. As originally analysed: Filtering differed since immunoSEQ provided only junctions, with no quality scores. Only in-frame clones appear in the TCRdb table, and some are missing; sequencing was by immunoSEQ multiplex PCR. V and J calls and clone size come straight from that table; D and trimming were deduced from the DNA. Counted here are 2 million to 2.5 million clones, about 94% occurring once; the ten biggest clones make up more than 0.1%.

The chain is built from TRBV28 and TRBJ2-7; 10 nucleotides match TRBD1. The receptor was isolated from a man aged 18 to 30 in good health. Sequences were obtained from naive CD4+ T cells sorted from blood. The subset was: CD45RA+ positively selected. The CDR3, as DNA: TGTGCCAGCAGTTTAAGTGGGACAGGGGATGGCGAGCAGTACTTC. Protein: CASSLSGTGDGEQYF.